This is a list of T cell receptor beta chains from one sample in a study of T cell responses to AZD1222 COVID-19 vaccine. Clones were sequenced by immunoSEQ multiplex PCR, and TCRdb holds only the in-frame ones, with some missing. This table holds about 160,000 clones, approximately 90% found once. The sequencing used peripheral blood, collected 28 days after the second AZD1222 dose. These receptors came from an adult who received the AZD1222 COVID-19 vaccine. CDR3s include the opening cysteine and the closing phenylalanine or tryptophan. Each record gives: D gene, clone size, CDR3 length, V gene, J gene, CDR3 DNA, CDR3 protein. D genes are given only for firm matches. Expanded clones are given a class, and other clones once, few, many or no size at all.

D: -; size: -; length: 15; V: TRBV10-2; J: TRBJ1-1; DNA: TGCGCCAGCAGTGCGCCAGGTGCTATGAACACTGAAGCTTTCTTT; CDR3: CASSAPGAMNTEAFF
D: -; size: -; length: 13; V: TRBV25-1; J: TRBJ2-1; DNA: TGTGCCAGCACCCTGACCCCATACAATGAGCAGTTCTTC; CDR3: CASTLTPYNEQFF
D: -; size: -; length: 14; V: TRBV11-2; J: TRBJ1-1; DNA: TGTGCCAGCAGTCTATCCCCGGGTAACACTGAAGCTTTCTTT; CDR3: CASSLSPGNTEAFF
D: -; size: -; length: 15; V: TRBV2; J: TRBJ2-2; DNA: TGTGCCAGCAGCGGACGATCGAGTTCGGCCGGGGAGCTGTTTTTT; CDR3: CASSGRSSSAGELFF
D: TRBD1; size: -; length: 17; V: TRBV19; J: TRBJ1-1; DNA: TGTGCCAGTAGTATTAGACAGGGCGGAGGAATGAACACTGAAGCTTTCTTT; CDR3: CASSIRQGGGMNTEAFF
D: -; size: -; length: 12; V: TRBV11-2; J: TRBJ2-1; DNA: TGTGCCAGCAGCCGTAGCTACAATGAGCAGTTCTTC; CDR3: CASSRSYNEQFF
D: TRBD2; size: -; length: 17; V: TRBV3-1/TRBV3-2; J: TRBJ2-5; DNA: TGTGCCAGCAGCCAAGGGGCTCTAAGGGAGGGTTGGGAGACCCAGTACTTC; CDR3: CASSQGALREGWETQYF
D: TRBD1; size: -; length: 17; V: TRBV24-1; J: TRBJ2-1; DNA: TGTGCCACCAGTGATCCCAATCCGGGACAGGGCTACAATGAGCAGTTCTTC; CDR3: CATSDPNPGQGYNEQFF
D: -; size: -; length: 14; V: TRBV7-8; J: TRBJ1-3; DNA: TGTGCCAGCAGCCCTAACAGGGTTGGAAACACCATATATTTT; CDR3: CASSPNRVGNTIYF
D: TRBD2; size: -; length: 16; V: TRBV10-1; J: TRBJ2-1; DNA: TGCGCCAGCTCCTTGACTAGCGGGAGGGCCGGTAATGAGCAGTTCTTC; CDR3: CASSLTSGRAGNEQFF
D: -; size: -; length: 15; V: TRBV10-3; J: TRBJ1-3; DNA: TGTGCCATCAGTCCCGGGCGGGGGAGAGGAAACACCATATATTTT; CDR3: CAISPGRGRGNTIYF
D: TRBD2; size: -; length: 14; V: TRBV5-1; J: TRBJ2-3; DNA: TGCGCCAGCACGTTAGCGGGAGGCACAGATACGCAGTATTTT; CDR3: CASTLAGGTDTQYF
D: -; size: -; length: 14; V: TRBV27; J: TRBJ1-2; DNA: TGTGCCAGCAGTTTGTCGAGGGGGAGCTATGGCTACACCTTC; CDR3: CASSLSRGSYGYTF
D: TRBD2; size: -; length: 15; V: TRBV3-1/TRBV3-2; J: TRBJ2-1; DNA: TGTGCCAGCAGCCAAGATGGACTAGCAGACAATGAGCAGTTCTTC; CDR3: CASSQDGLADNEQFF
D: -; size: -; length: 16; V: TRBV6-2/TRBV6-3; J: TRBJ2-3; DNA: TGTGCCAGCAGCTTCCCACGGGGGGCTAGCACAGATACGCAGTATTTT; CDR3: CASSFPRGASTDTQYF
D: -; size: few; length: 16; V: TRBV6-1; J: TRBJ1-1; DNA: TGTGCCAGCAGTGAGGGGACCGGGACCTGGAACACTGAAGCTTTCTTT; CDR3: CASSEGTGTWNTEAFF
D: -; size: -; length: 16; V: TRBV5-5; J: TRBJ2-2; DNA: TGTGCCAGCAGCTTGGAGGGGGTTTCGGACACCGGGGAGCTGTTTTTT; CDR3: CASSLEGVSDTGELFF
D: -; size: once; length: 16; V: TRBV7-8; J: TRBJ2-7; DNA: TGTGCCAGCAGCCCACATGCGGGCGACAGCTCCTACGAGCAGTACTTC; CDR3: CASSPHAGDSSYEQYF
D: TRBD1; size: few; length: 15; V: TRBV5-1; J: TRBJ1-1; DNA: TGCGCCAGCAGCTTGTTGACAGGGAAGGACACTGAAGCTTTCTTT; CDR3: CASSLLTGKDTEAFF
D: TRBD1; size: once; length: 15; V: TRBV5-8; J: TRBJ1-2; DNA: TGTGCCAGCGCAAACCGGGACAGGGGGAACTATGGCTACACCTTC; CDR3: CASANRDRGNYGYTF
D: -; size: -; length: 17; V: TRBV27; J: TRBJ1-1; DNA: TGTGCCAGCAGCTTAGGGGCGGGTGGAGGGGTGAACACTGAAGCTTTCTTT; CDR3: CASSLGAGGGVNTEAFF
D: -; size: -; length: 15; V: TRBV4-1; J: TRBJ1-3; DNA: TGCGCCAGCAGCCACCCTAACGCGAGGGGAAACACCATATATTTT; CDR3: CASSHPNARGNTIYF
D: -; size: -; length: 13; V: TRBV10-1; J: TRBJ1-1; DNA: TGCGCCAGCAGTCCCACAGGGACCACTGAAGCTTTCTTT; CDR3: CASSPTGTTEAFF
D: -; size: -; length: 16; V: TRBV3-1/TRBV3-2; J: TRBJ2-3; DNA: TGTGCCAGCAGCCACCACACTAGCTCGACCGCAGATACGCAGTATTTT; CDR3: CASSHHTSSTADTQYF
D: -; size: -; length: 12; V: TRBV20-1; J: TRBJ1-2; DNA: TGCAGTGCTAGTAGTGCGAACTATGGCTACACCTTC; CDR3: CSASSANYGYTF
D: -; size: once; length: 13; V: TRBV7-2; J: TRBJ1-2; DNA: TGTGCCAGCAGCTTGGGACGGAACTATGGCTACACCTTC; CDR3: CASSLGRNYGYTF
D: TRBD2; size: once; length: 18; V: TRBV7-9; J: TRBJ2-1; DNA: TGTGCCAGCAGCTTCGTACCCCTAGCGGGAGGTAGCTACAATGAGCAGTTCTTC; CDR3: CASSFVPLAGGSYNEQFF
D: -; size: -; length: 15; V: TRBV7-9; J: TRBJ1-5; DNA: TGTGCCAGCAGCCAAGGCGAATTTAGCAATCAGCCCCAGCATTTT; CDR3: CASSQGEFSNQPQHF
D: TRBD2; size: once; length: 15; V: TRBV24-1; J: TRBJ2-7; DNA: TGTGCCACCAGTCCCAAAGCGGGAGGTGCCTACGAGCAGTACTTC; CDR3: CATSPKAGGAYEQYF
D: TRBD1; size: -; length: 15; V: TRBV2; J: TRBJ1-6; DNA: TGTGCCAGCAGAGCTACCGGGACAGAGAATTCACCCCTCCACTTT; CDR3: CASRATGTENSPLHF
D: -; size: -; length: 15; V: TRBV3-1/TRBV3-2; J: TRBJ2-5; DNA: TGTGCCAGCAGCCAAGATGGGCTAGTCGGTGAGACCCAGTACTTC; CDR3: CASSQDGLVGETQYF
D: TRBD2; size: -; length: 15; V: TRBV15; J: TRBJ2-3; DNA: TGTGCCACCAGCAGAGCACGGGAGGGCTCGGATACGCAGTATTTT; CDR3: CATSRAREGSDTQYF
D: -; size: -; length: 14; V: TRBV12-5; J: TRBJ1-1; DNA: TGTGCTAGTGGCCCATCGGGTGAGGGGACTGAAGCTTTCTTT; CDR3: CASGPSGEGTEAFF
D: -; size: -; length: 15; V: TRBV15; J: TRBJ2-1; DNA: TGTGCCACCAGCAGAGATAGTTCCCCAACATCTGAGCAGTTCTTC; CDR3: CATSRDSSPTSEQFF
D: -; size: -; length: 13; V: TRBV11-3; J: TRBJ1-5; DNA: TGTGCCAGCAGGAGGGGTTCCAATCAGCCCCAGCATTTT; CDR3: CASRRGSNQPQHF